This T cell receptor (beta chain) was found in a study of PD-1 blockade in classical Hodgkin lymphoma. Study details: Nivolumab 3 mg/kg was given intravenously every 2 weeks. Study-level results: Patients newly diagnosed and complete responders had comparable baseline diversity.

Sequencing was performed with immunoSEQ multiplex PCR; in TCRdb, only in-frame clones are kept and a portion is missing. Here the sample spans 25,000 to 30,000 clones, roughly 83% being singletons. Every single patient, without exception, relapsed after autologous stem cell transplantation, and brentuximab vedotin exposure varied. This clone was seen a single time. Its antigen is unidentified. Deletions cut 6 bases from V and 3 bases from J, with 12 bases between. The germline gives CDR1 SGHTA, CDR2 FQGNSA. The CDR3 loop spans 13 amino acids. The sequence was collected from a human donor with classical Hodgkin lymphoma. Source: peripheral blood mononuclear cells (PBMCs), taken before the second cycle of nivolumab. This chain connects TRBV7-2 to TRBJ2-7, with TRBD2 as a possible D gene (5 bases). Here the CDR3 reads CASSPNSDYEQYF. Here the CDR3 DNA reads TGTGCCAGCAGTCCAAATAGCGACTACGAGCAGTACTTC.